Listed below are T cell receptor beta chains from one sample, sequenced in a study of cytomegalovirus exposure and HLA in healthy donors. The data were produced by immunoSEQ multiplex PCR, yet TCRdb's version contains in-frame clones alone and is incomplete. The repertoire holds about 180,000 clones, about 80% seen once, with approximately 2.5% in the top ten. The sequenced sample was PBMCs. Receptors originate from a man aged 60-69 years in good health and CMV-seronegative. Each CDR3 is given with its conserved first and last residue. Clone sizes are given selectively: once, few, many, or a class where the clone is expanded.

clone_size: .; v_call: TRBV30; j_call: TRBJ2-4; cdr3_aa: CAWSLGAGVGNIQYF
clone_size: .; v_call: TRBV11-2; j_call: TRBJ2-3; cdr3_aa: CASSKGLAGADTQYF
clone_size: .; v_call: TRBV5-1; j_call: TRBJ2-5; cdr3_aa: CASSLGRGQETQYF
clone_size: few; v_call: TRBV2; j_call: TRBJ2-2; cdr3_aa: CASSLQGAGGELFF
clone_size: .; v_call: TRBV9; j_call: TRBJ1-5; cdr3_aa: CASSVGGPQHF
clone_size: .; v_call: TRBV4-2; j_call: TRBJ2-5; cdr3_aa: CASSQGGSQETQYF
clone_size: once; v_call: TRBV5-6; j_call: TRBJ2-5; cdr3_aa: CATSKTAQETQYF
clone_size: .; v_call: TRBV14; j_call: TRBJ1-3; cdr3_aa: CASSPGPGYDIANTIYF
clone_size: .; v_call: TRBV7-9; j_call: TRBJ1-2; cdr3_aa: CASSLGLMWGQRFYGYTF
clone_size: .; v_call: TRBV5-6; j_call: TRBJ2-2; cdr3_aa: CASSLAGPGELFF
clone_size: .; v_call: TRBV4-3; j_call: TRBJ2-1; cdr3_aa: CASSLTLTSREQFF
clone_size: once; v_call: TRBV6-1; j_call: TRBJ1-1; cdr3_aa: CASYLGQNTEAFF
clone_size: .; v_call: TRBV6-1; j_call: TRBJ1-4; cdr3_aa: CASSDWGTGTNEKLFF
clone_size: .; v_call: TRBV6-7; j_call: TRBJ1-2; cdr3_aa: CASRRNYGYTF
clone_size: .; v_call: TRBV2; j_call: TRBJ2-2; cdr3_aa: CASSEGGVTGELFF
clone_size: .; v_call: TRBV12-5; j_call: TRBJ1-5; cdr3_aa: CASGIDRGGYSSNQPQHF
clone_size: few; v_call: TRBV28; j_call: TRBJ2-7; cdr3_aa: CASSRTAVQGEQYF
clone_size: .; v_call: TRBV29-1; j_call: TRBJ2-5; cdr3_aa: CSAGGGGQETQYF
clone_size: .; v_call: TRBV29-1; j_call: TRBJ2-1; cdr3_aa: CSVEGQGVYNEQFF
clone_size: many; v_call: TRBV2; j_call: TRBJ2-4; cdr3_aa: CASSEEETGGDIQYF
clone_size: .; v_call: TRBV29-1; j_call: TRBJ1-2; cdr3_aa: CSVDVPGHYGYPF
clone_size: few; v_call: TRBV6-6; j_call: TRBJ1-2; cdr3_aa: CASSYDPGTGGNGYTF
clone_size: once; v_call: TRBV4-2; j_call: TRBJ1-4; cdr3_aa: CASSQDRGGEKLFF
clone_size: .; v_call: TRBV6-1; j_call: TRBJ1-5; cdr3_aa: CASSVGRANQPQHF
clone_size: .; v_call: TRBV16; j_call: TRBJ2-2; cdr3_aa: CASSQSGGTGELFF
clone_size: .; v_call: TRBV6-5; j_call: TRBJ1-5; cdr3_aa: CASRRDFNSNQPQHF
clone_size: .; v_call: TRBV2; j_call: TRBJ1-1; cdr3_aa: CASSEGQLNTEAFF
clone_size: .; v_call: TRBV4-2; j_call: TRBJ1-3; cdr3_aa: CASSQATGDGNTIYF
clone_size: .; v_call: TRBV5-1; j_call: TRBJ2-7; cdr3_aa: CASSTGYEQYF
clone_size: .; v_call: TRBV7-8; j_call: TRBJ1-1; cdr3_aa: CASTQYGAGDLNTEAFF
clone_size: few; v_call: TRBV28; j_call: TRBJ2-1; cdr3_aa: CASTRFSSYNEQFF
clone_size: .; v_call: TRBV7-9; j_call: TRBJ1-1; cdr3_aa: CASSLDSKAFF
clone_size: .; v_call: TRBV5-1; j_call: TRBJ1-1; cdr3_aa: CASGRGGNEGTEAFF
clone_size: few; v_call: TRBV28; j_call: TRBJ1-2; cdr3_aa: CASRSGNYGYTF
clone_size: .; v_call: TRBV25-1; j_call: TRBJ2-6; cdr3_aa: CARFWEAGANVLTF
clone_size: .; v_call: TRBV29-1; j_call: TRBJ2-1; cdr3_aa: CSVEDSLQGANEQFF
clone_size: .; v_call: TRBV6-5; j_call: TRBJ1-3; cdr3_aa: CASRQQGTGNTIYF
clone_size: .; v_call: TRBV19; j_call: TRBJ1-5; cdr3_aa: CASRATGAGNQPQHF
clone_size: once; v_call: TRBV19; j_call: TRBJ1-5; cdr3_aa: CASSPRTGRSNQPQHF
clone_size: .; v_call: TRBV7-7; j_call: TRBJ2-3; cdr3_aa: CASSLGLAEGDTQYF
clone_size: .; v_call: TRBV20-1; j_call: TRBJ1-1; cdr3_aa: CSAREDREAFF
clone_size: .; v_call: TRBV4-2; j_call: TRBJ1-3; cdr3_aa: CASSQDVGQGNTIYF
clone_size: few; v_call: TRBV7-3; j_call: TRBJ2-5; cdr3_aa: CASSLGFQGETQYF
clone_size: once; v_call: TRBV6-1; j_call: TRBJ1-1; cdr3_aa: CASTVGGDTEAFF
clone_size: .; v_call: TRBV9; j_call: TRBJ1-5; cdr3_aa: CASSVDFPDRVRNQPQHF
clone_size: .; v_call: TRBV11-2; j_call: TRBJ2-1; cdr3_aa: CASSQLRDNEQFF
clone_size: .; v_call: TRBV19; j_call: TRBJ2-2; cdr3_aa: CASTRWGTGDTGELFF
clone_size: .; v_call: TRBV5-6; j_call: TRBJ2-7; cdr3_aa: CASSPTYEQYF
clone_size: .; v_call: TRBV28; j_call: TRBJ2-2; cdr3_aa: CASSLTGDTGELFF
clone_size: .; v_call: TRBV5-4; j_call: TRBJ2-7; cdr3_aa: CASSLGDRGRYEQYF
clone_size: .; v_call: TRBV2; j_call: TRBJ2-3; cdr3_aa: CASRKLAGGESDTQYF
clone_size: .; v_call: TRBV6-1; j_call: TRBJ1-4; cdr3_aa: CASSEARGQGSEKLFF
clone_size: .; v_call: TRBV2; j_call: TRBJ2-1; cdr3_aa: CASSEPGSGEQFF